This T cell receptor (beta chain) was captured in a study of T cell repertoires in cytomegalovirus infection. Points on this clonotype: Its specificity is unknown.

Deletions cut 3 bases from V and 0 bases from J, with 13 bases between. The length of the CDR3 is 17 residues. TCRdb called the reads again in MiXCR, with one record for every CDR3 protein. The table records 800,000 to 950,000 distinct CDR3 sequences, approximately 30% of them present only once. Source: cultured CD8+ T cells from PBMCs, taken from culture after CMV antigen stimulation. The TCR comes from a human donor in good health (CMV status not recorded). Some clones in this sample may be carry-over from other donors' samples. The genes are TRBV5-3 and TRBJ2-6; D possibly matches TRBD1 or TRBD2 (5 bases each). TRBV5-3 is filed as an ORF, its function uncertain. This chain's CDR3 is CARSWGPPGSGANVLTF. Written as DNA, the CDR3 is TGTGCCAGAAGCTGGGGACCGCCGGGCTCTGGGGCCAACGTCCTGACTTTC.